This paragraph covers one T cell receptor (beta chain) sequence. What it binds is not known. The V gene's germline CDR1 is SGHDT and CDR2 YYEEEE. This CDR3 is built from 14 residues. V lost 2 bases, J lost 3 bases, and 9 bases lay in between. The data originate from a study of OX40 agonist ivuxolimab in advanced cancers. Whole-study context: Patients were roughly 83% male with ages roughly 20 to 85, mean around 61.

Sequencing was performed with immunoSEQ multiplex PCR; in TCRdb, only in-frame clones are kept and a portion is missing. The sample includes roughly 91,000 clones, about 87% of them seen just once. Study observations and caveats: Blood T cells, both CD4+ and CD8+, expanded clonally by week 6 at 0.1 to 3.0 mg/kg.

The sample consisted of CD4+ or CD8+ T cells sorted from blood, taken in a trial of the OX40 agonist ivuxolimab. The sequence came from an adult with an advanced solid tumor such as melanoma, head and neck, liver or kidney cancer. The V gene is TRBV5-6, the J gene TRBJ1-5; no clear D. The DNA of the CDR3 is TGTGCCAGCAGCTTATTGGGTATCAATCAGCCCCAGCATTTT. Its translation: CASSLLGINQPQHF.